Following are 23 T cell receptor beta chains from one sample sequenced in a study of regulatory T cells in long-lasting Graves disease. Both iRepertoire HTBI primers and Arm-PCR of CDR3 regions were used to build the TCR beta libraries. TCRdb re-called the multiplex PCR reads with MiXCR, one entry per CDR3 protein. The table has 400,000 to 500,000 distinct CDR3 sequences, about 16% seen once. Time point specified: newly diagnosed GD, antithyroid drugs for less than 3 months. Following extraction of RNA from PBMCs, that RNA was used to make the TCR library. These same data were also listed under a study on T cells in Graves' hyperthyroidism and ophthalmopathy.

This specimen consisted of peripheral blood mononuclear cells (PBMCs), obtained at new diagnosis, from a patient treated with antithyroid drugs. These receptors all come from a young woman with Graves disease.

This clonotype was seen repeatedly, ten times or more. This chain links TRBV12-3 or TRBV12-4 with TRBJ2-1, with TRBD2 matching 9 bases. V lost 3 bases and J lost 5; bases outside the gene matches: 5. CDR3 size: 15 residues. The CDR3 DNA is TGTGCCAGCAGTTTCGACCTAGCGGGAAACAATGAGCAGTTCTTC. Protein: CASSFDLAGNNEQFF.

This clonotype was observed many times. The chain is built from TRBV6-1 and TRBJ1-5, with D possibly being TRBD1 (5 bases). V lost 3 bases and J 8 bases, leaving 17 bases between the germline ends. The length of the CDR3 is 15 residues. Germline lookup yields CDR1 MNHNS and CDR2 SASEGT. CDR3 protein: CASSEGTQDVEPQHF. The CDR3 region has the DNA TGTGCCAGCAGTGAGGGGACCCAAGATGTTGAGCCCCAGCATTTT.

The chain has TRBV29-1 and TRBJ1-2; D call uncertain. This CDR3 spans 11 amino acids. With 8 bases removed from V and 4 bases from J, the gap between germline ends came to 11 bases. Germline assignment: CDR1 SQVTM and CDR2 ANQGSEA. The CDR3 nucleotides read TGCAGCACCCGAGAGGGCTATGGCTACACCTTC. This gives the protein CSTREGYGYTF.

At least ten counts were recorded for this clonotype. This chain links TRBV6-1 with TRBJ2-1; 12 nucleotides agree with TRBD2. Trimming took 0 bases from V and 0 from J; bases not matched to a gene: 15. Germline assignment: CDR1 MNHNS and CDR2 SASEGT. This CDR3 has 22 residues. The CDR3 DNA reads TGTGCCAGCAGTGAAGCGCTTCGGGGGTTGCTAGCGGGGGGGAGCTCCTACAATGAGCAGTTCTTC. Translated: CASSEALRGLLAGGSSYNEQFF.

In its sample, this clonotype was seen many times. The J gene is TRBJ2-1, the V gene TRBV27; D gene unclear. Looked up from germline, CDR1 is MNHEY and CDR2 is SMNVEV (reference sequence). The CDR3 is made up of 16 amino acids. The V and J ends lost 3 bases and 3 bases respectively, with 15 bases between them. This CDR3 is CASSFQITRLYNEQFF. The CDR3 coding sequence is TGTGCCAGCAGTTTTCAGATAACCCGACTCTACAATGAGCAGTTCTTC.

This clonotype was counted many times. This rearrangement joins TRBV24-1 to TRBJ2-1; TRBD2 matches at 9 bases. The J segment lost 0 bases and the V segment lost 3 bases, leaving 5 bases of the junction unmatched. This CDR3 has 17 residues. Germline V gene sequence: CDR1 KGHDR, CDR2 SFDVKD. The CDR3 DNA sequence: TGTGCCACCAGTGATGTACTTAGCGGGAGCTCCTACAATGAGCAGTTCTTC. Its translation is CATSDVLSGSSYNEQFF.

This clonotype was seen ten or more times. The rearrangement links TRBV2 to TRBJ2-7; D is uncertain. Germline V lookup: CDR1 SNHLY, CDR2 FYNNEI. Trimming pared 3 bases from V and 6 bases from J, leaving 18 bases between. The CDR3 has 15 residues. The CDR3 region has the DNA TGTGCCAGCAGTGAGGCCAGCCCGTTCATCGGCGAGCAGTACTTC. It is translated as CASSEASPFIGEQYF.

CDR3 loop: CASSFTAGGQETQYF. In DNA form, the CDR3 reads TGTGCCAGCAGCTTTACAGCGGGAGGGCAAGAGACCCAGTACTTC. The chain couples TRBV7-2 to TRBJ2-5; 10 nucleotides align to TRBD2. CDR1 is SGHTA and CDR2 is FQGNSA in the germline V gene. The ends lost 3 bases at V and 2 bases at J; junction bases unmatched: 3. This CDR3 contains 15 residues. The variable domain in full, with the rest retrieved from reference TRBV7-2 and TRBJ2-5, is GAGVSQSPSNKVTEKGKDVELRCDPISGHTALYWYRQSLGQGLEFLIYFQGNSAPDKSGLPSDRFSAERTGGSVSTLTIQRTQQEDSAVYLCASSFTAGGQETQYFGPGTRLLVL.

This clonotype was seen many times. The junction differs from germline at one of its ends, possibly a read error. The rearrangement joins TRBV5-1 to TRBJ2-5, with TRBD2 identical over 14 bases. The CDR3 contains 16 residues. CDR1 and CDR2 (germline): SGHRS, YFSETQ. The chain's CDR3 is CASSLGLAGVQETQYF. The CDR3 DNA reads as TGTGCCAGCAGTCTGGGACTAGCGGGAGTTCAAGAGACCCAGTACTTC.

This clonotype was seen a handful of times. The rearrangement uses TRBV12-3 or TRBV12-4 and TRBJ2-1; D might be TRBD2 (6 bases). This CDR3 has 12 residues. Trimming left V 5 bases short and J 7 bases short, with 9 bases between. CDR3 DNA sequence: TGTGCCAGCAGTAGGACTAAAAATGAGCAGTTCTTC. Its protein is CASSRTKNEQFF.

The sample holds many counts of this clonotype. CDR3: CASSQRGLAGFGEQFF. DNA for the CDR3: TGTGCCAGCAGCCAAAGGGGACTAGCGGGATTTGGTGAGCAGTTCTTC. The chain couples TRBV7-2 to TRBJ2-1; 13 nucleotides line up with TRBD2. V shed 5 bases, J shed 9 bases, and the junction held 10 bases outside the gene matches. The CDR3 covers 16 residues. Germline values: CDR1 SGHTA, CDR2 FQGNSA.

Many counts were recorded for this clonotype. The chain uses TRBV27 and TRBJ2-5; D is unclear. The CDR3 spans 13 residues. Germline V CDR1 and CDR2: MNHEY, SMNVEV (reference sequence). Trimming left V 1 base short and J 3 bases short, with 6 bases between. The DNA of the CDR3 is TGTGCCAGCAGTTTATACCCTAAAGAGACCCAGTACTTC. This sequence encodes CASSLYPKETQYF.

Points on this clonotype: A single base separates this from a much larger clone, so it may be a read error. The V and J genes are TRBV30 and TRBJ2-3; D remains unclear. Germline CDR1 reads GTSNPN; CDR2 reads SVGIG (reference sequence). This CDR3 contains 15 residues. The CDR3: CAWSGRYRVGGEQSF. CDR3 in DNA: TGTGCCTGGAGTGGGCGCTACCGGGTGGGTGGTGAGCAGTCCTTC.

This clonotype appeared many times. The V call is TRBV28, the J call TRBJ2-6, with D possibly being TRBD1 (7 bases). CDR1 is MDHEN, CDR2 SYDVKM, per germline. Trimming left V 6 bases short and J 2 bases short, with 17 bases between. CDR3 length equals 17 residues. The CDR3 here is CASSAPGGSTGANVLTF. In nucleotides, the CDR3 is TGTGCCAGCAGCGCCCCAGGGGGGAGCACTGGGGCCAACGTCCTGACTTTC. The variable domain in full, with the rest retrieved from reference TRBV28 and TRBJ2-6, is DVKVTQSSRYLVKRTGEKVFLECVQDMDHENMFWYRQDPGLGLRLIYFSYDVKMKEKGDIPEGYSVSREKKERFSLILESASTNQTSMYLCASSAPGGSTGANVLTFGAGSRLTVL.

In this sample, this clonotype turned up a few times. The J gene is TRBJ2-2, the V gene TRBV7-9, with a possible D match to TRBD1 (5 bases). Germline V CDR1 and CDR2: SEHNR, FQNEAQ (reference sequence). The CDR3 totals 14 residues. Trimming removed 2 bases from V and 6 bases from J, with 10 bases in between. CDR3 nucleotides: TGTGCCAGCAGCTTATTGGAAGGGGCCGGGGAGCTGTTTTTT. This translates into CASSLLEGAGELFF. Based on the CDR3 plus reference TRBV7-9 and TRBJ2-2, the full variable domain is DTGVSQNPRHKITKRGQNVTFRCDPISEHNRLYWYRQTLGQGPEFLTYFQNEAQLEKSRLLSDRFSAERPKGSFSTLEIQRTEQGDSAMYLCASSLLEGAGELFFGEGSRLTVL.

This clonotype has a count of ten or more. The chain uses TRBV28 and TRBJ2-4; 16 positions match TRBD2. The germline V gene has CDR1 MDHEN and CDR2 SYDVKM. Trimming took 3 bases from V and 0 from J; bases not matched to a gene: 17. The CDR3 length is 23 residues. CDR3 in DNA: TGTGCCAGCAGTTTCACCCCGGGACTAGCGGGAGGGGCGGGGGGAGAAGCCAAAAACATTCAGTACTTC. This translates into CASSFTPGLAGGAGGEAKNIQYF.

This clonotype was detected many times. The genes are TRBV20-1 and TRBJ2-7; 14 bases map to TRBD2. The CDR3 spans 16 residues. V shed 6 bases, J shed 4 bases, and the junction held 11 bases outside the gene matches. CDR1 is DFQATT and CDR2 is SNEGSKA in the germline V gene (reference sequence). This CDR3 reads CSAPGLAGVGGYEQYF. The CDR3 DNA sequence: TGCAGTGCCCCGGGACTAGCGGGAGTGGGAGGTTACGAGCAGTACTTC.

This clonotype was picked up a small number of times. The rearrangement joins TRBV7-3 to TRBJ2-1; D perhaps matches TRBD2 (5 bases). V was trimmed by 3 bases and J by 6 bases, leaving 24 bases between them. Germline CDR1 and CDR2: SGHTA and FQGTGA. This CDR3 contains 18 residues. As DNA, the CDR3 is TGTGCCAGCAGCTTGGGGTCCACGGGGTGGGAAACGGTCAATGAGCAGTTCTTC. Translating it yields CASSLGSTGWETVNEQFF.

This clonotype came up many times. This rearrangement joins TRBV20-1 to TRBJ1-1, with TRBD1 matching over 8 bases. This CDR3 region has 16 residues. Trimming at V came to 5 bases and at J to 1 base, leaving 12 bases not matched to a gene. CDR1 and CDR2 from the germline V gene are DFQATT and SNEGSKA (reference sequence). The CDR3 sequence is CSAWGGVDRENTEAFF. The DNA of the CDR3 is TGCAGTGCTTGGGGGGGTGTGGACAGGGAGAACACTGAAGCTTTCTTT.

This clonotype was picked up many times. The chain carries TRBV18 and TRBJ2-3, with D uncertain. CDR1 and CDR2 (germline): KGHSH, LQKENI. Trimming pared 6 bases from V and 2 bases from J, leaving 15 bases between. The CDR3 runs 15 residues. CDR3 DNA: TGTGCCAGCTCGATAAGAACAGTTAACACAGATACGCAGTATTTT. Amino acid sequence: CASSIRTVNTDTQYF.

This clonotype was found many times. The chain couples TRBV28 to TRBJ2-1; D ambiguous. This CDR3 has 13 amino acids. V lost 7 bases, J lost 6 bases, and 13 bases lay in between. The germline V gene encodes CDR1 MDHEN and CDR2 SYDVKM. The CDR3 bases are TGTGCCAGCACATCGGAGTATGGCAATGAGCAGTTCTTC. Its protein is CASTSEYGNEQFF.

The V call is TRBV7-3, the J call TRBJ2-5; 9 positions match TRBD2. The CDR3 runs 15 residues. The V and J ends lost 5 bases and 5 bases, in that order; junction bases with no gene match: 9. Germline V lookup: CDR1 SGHTA, CDR2 FQGTGA. CDR3 amino acids: CASSTLGGREETQYF. CDR3 in DNA: TGTGCCAGCAGCACCCTCGGCGGGAGGGAGGAGACCCAGTACTTC.

The gene calls are TRBV29-1 and TRBJ1-2; possible D gene TRBD1, 5 bases. The V gene's germline CDR1 is SQVTM and CDR2 ANQGSEA. The CDR3 sequence is 12 residues long. With 7 bases removed from V and 7 bases from J, the gap between germline ends came to 16 bases. In DNA, the CDR3 is TGCAGCGCCCGGGGGTCGGAGCGTGGCTACACCTTC. Residues: CSARGSERGYTF.